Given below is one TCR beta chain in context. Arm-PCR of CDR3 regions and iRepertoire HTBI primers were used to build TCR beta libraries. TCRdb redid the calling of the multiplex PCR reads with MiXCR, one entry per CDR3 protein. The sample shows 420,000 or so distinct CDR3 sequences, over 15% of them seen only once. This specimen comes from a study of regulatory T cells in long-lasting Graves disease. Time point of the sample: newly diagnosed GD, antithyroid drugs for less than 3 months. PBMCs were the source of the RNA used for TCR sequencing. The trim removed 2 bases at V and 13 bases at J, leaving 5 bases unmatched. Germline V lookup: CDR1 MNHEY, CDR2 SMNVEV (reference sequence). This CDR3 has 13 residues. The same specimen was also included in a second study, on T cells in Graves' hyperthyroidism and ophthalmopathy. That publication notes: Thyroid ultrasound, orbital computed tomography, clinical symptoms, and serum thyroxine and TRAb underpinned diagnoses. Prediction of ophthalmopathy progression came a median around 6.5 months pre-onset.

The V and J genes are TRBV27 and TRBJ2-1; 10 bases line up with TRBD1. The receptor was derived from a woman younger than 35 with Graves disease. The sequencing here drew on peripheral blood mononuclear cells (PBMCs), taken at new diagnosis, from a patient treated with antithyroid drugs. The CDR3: CASSLVGDRGQFF. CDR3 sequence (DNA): TGTGCCAGCAGTTTAGTCGGGGACAGGGGACAGTTCTTC.